This T cell receptor beta chain was retrieved from a study of human T cells and chemical hapten exposure. Study-wide background: Diphenylcyclopropenone doses were given weekly to the scalps of patients across the approximately 24-week study.

Time point specified: patch test 2, 6 weeks after DPC sensitization. Stated treatment: therapeutic diphenylcyclopropenone sensitization with weekly scalp DPC. TCRdb reprocessed the RACE reads via MiXCR and lists one record per CDR3 protein. The table includes 65,000 to 90,000 distinct CDR3 sequences, 6.5% to 8% detected once. This clonotype was found many times. The CDR3 consists of 13 residues. CDR1 DFQATT and CDR2 SNEGSKA come from the germline V gene (reference sequence). The V and J ends lost 6 bases and 7 bases respectively, with 19 bases between them. The chain employs TRBV20-1 and TRBJ2-7; D is tentatively TRBD1 or TRBD2 (5 bases each). The sequence derives from a woman aged 25 to 39 with alopecia areata. Some clones in this sample may be carry-over from other donors' samples. Sequencing was performed on whole blood, taken in connection with sensitization to the hapten diphenylcyclopropenone (DPC). The CDR3 DNA is TGCAGTGCCGATAGGGCGTATGGGGGAGAGCAGTACTTC. It translates to CSADRAYGGEQYF.